The next 2 T cell receptor beta chains were all read from a single sample in a study of cytomegalovirus exposure and HLA in healthy donors. The PCR contained 60 Vbeta and 13 Jbeta primers. Repertoires were generated with immunoSEQ multiplex PCR, while TCRdb's copy carries only in-frame clones and drops some. The sample has about 98,000 clones, 60% to 75% seen once; the top ten hold less than 1.5%. The specimen sequenced was PBMCs. The source is a female donor in good health and CMV-seronegative.

This clone was observed a handful of times. V and J are TRBV7-8 and TRBJ2-3; weak D call: TRBD1 (6 bases). Germline V gene data show CDR1 as SGHVS and CDR2 as FQNEAQ. Trimming took 5 bases from V and 2 from J, leaving 14 bases between them. This CDR3 spans 15 amino acids. Here the CDR3 reads CASSQQGTTTDTQYF. The CDR3 DNA follows: TGTGCCAGCAGCCAACAGGGTACGACCACAGATACGCAGTATTTT.

The V call is TRBV15, the J call TRBJ2-2, with 7 bases that match TRBD2. The CDR3 consists of 17 residues. The V gene's germline CDR1 is LNHNV and CDR2 YYDKDF (reference sequence). J gave up 5 bases and V 5 bases, and 14 bases lay outside the gene matches. CDR3 region: CATSPKKRTRFTGELFF. The CDR3 bases are TGTGCCACCAGCCCCAAGAAGAGGACTAGGTTTACCGGGGAGCTGTTTTTT.